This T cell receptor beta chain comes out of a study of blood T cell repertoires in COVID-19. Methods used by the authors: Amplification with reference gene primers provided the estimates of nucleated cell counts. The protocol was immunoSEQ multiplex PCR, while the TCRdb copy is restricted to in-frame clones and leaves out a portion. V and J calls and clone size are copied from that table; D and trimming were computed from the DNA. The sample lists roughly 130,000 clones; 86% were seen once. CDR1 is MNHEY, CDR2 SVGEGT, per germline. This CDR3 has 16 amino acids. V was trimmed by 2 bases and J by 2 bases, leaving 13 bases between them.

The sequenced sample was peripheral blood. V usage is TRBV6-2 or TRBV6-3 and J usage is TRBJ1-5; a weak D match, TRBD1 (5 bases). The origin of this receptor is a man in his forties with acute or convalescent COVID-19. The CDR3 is CASSYSAGPGNQPQHF. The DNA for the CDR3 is TGTGCCAGCAGTTACAGTGCGGGGCCGGGCAATCAGCCCCAGCATTTT.